These 28 T cell receptor beta chains were all obtained from the same sample, sequenced in a study of cytomegalovirus exposure and HLA in healthy donors. Primers: 60 Vbeta forward and 13 Jbeta reverse. Only in-frame clones appear in the TCRdb table, and some are missing; sequencing was by immunoSEQ multiplex PCR. The table has roughly 150,000 clones, 80% to 90% seen once; the top ten hold less than 2.5%. Material for sequencing was PBMCs. These receptor sequences come from a woman aged 18-35 years in good health and CMV-seronegative.

This rearrangement joins TRBV30 to TRBJ1-5; D gene unclear. Trimming took off 2 bases at V and 7 bases at J, with 15 bases between the two ends. The CDR3 contains 14 residues. Germline V CDR1 and CDR2: GTSNPN, SVGIG (reference sequence). As DNA, the CDR3 is TGTGCCTGGAGTCAGGAGGGAGGTTCCCAGCCCCAGCATTTT. Residues: CAWSQEGGSQPQHF.

The V call is TRBV19, the J call TRBJ2-5, with 7 bases identical to TRBD2. The CDR3 loop spans 14 amino acids. Germline assignment: CDR1 LNHDA and CDR2 SQIVND (reference sequence). The V segment lost 4 bases and the J segment 0 bases; nucleotides outside the gene matches: 2. The CDR3 is CASSSGRYQETQYF. CDR3 DNA: TGTGCCAGTAGTAGCGGGAGATACCAAGAGACCCAGTACTTC.

V and J are TRBV19 and TRBJ1-5, with 8 bases aligning to TRBD1. The CDR3 sequence is 13 residues long. Germline CDR1 and CDR2: LNHDA and SQIVND (reference sequence). V was clipped by 10 bases and J by 2 bases; unmatched bases: 4. The DNA of the CDR3 is TGTGCCACCGCGACAGGGGGCAATCAGCCCCAGCATTTT. Its translation: CATATGGNQPQHF.

This chain joins TRBV6-5 and TRBJ1-5; no firm D call. Per germline, CDR1 MNHEY and CDR2 SVGAGI. The CDR3 has 13 residues. Trimming cost V 7 bases and J 4 bases, with 11 bases left between them. CDR3 sequence reads: CASTPRVNQPQHF. CDR3 coding DNA: TGTGCCAGCACCCCGCGGGTGAATCAGCCCCAGCATTTT.

The J gene is TRBJ2-7, the V gene TRBV18; TRBD2 aligns across 8 bases. The CDR3 spans 13 residues. V shed 4 bases and J 7 bases; nucleotides not matched to a gene: 6. Germline CDR1 KGHSH, CDR2 LQKENI. The CDR3 loop is CASSRTSPQEQYF. CDR3 nucleotides: TGTGCCAGCTCACGGACTAGCCCTCAGGAGCAGTACTTC.

This clone appeared a single time. The gene calls are TRBV21-1 and TRBJ2-3; the table names TRBD2, a call not compared with the DNA. TRBV21-1 is a pseudogene segment. CDR3 size: 17 residues. The CDR3 nucleotides are TGTGCCAGCAGCAAAGCTTGTGTGTGGGAGAGGACAGATACGCAGTATTTT. This translates into CASSKACVWERTDTQYF.

The chain uses TRBV30 and TRBJ1-2; no clear D. Trimming cost V 3 bases and J 2 bases, with 16 bases left between them. The CDR3 runs to 15 residues. Germline assignment: CDR1 GTSNPN and CDR2 SVGIG (reference sequence). This CDR3 reads CAWSGETGRNYGYTF. The CDR3 nucleotides are TGTGCCTGGAGCGGAGAGACGGGAAGAAACTATGGCTACACCTTC.

The chain combines TRBV7-2 with TRBJ2-1; 8 bases fit TRBD2. Germline-derived CDR1 and CDR2 are SGHTA and FQGNSA. The CDR3 is made up of 15 amino acids. V shed 1 base and J 6 bases; nucleotides not matched to a gene: 5. This CDR3 is CASSLEAGARNEQFF. The CDR3 region has the DNA TGTGCCAGCAGCTTAGAAGCGGGGGCCCGCAATGAGCAGTTCTTC.

V usage is TRBV7-3 and J usage is TRBJ2-7; TRBD2 might be the D (5 bases). V dropped 2 bases and J dropped 3 bases, with 8 bases sitting between them. The CDR3 extends over 13 amino acids. CDR1 is SGHTA and CDR2 is FQGTGA in the germline V gene. The chain's CDR3 is CASSLYRGYEQYF. The CDR3 DNA reads TGTGCCAGCAGCTTATATCGGGGCTACGAGCAGTACTTC.

V gene TRBV5-4 combines with J gene TRBJ2-1; tentative D call: TRBD1 (6 bases). V was trimmed by 0 bases and J by 4 bases, leaving 8 bases between them. The CDR3 runs to 14 residues. CDR1 SGHNT and CDR2 YYREEE come from the germline V gene (reference sequence). The CDR3, as DNA: TGTGCCAGCAGCTTGGGGACAGAATACAATGAGCAGTTCTTC. It translates to CASSLGTEYNEQFF.

The chain uses TRBV5-1 and TRBJ2-1; the D is unclear. V gave up 0 bases and J gave up 2 bases, with 9 bases separating them. The CDR3 runs to 15 residues. Per the germline V gene, CDR1 is SGHRS and CDR2 is YFSETQ. The DNA for the CDR3 is TGCGCCAGCAGCTTGGAGCCAGCGACCTACAATGAGCAGTTCTTC. Amino acid sequence: CASSLEPATYNEQFF.

The chain carries TRBV9 and TRBJ2-1; D gene unclear. Germline V lookup: CDR1 SGDLS, CDR2 YYNGEE. This CDR3 comprises 16 residues. Trimming took 0 bases from V and 0 from J, leaving 10 bases between them. As DNA, the CDR3 is TGTGCCAGCAGCGTAGTCGATAGCTTCTCCTACAATGAGCAGTTCTTC. This encodes CASSVVDSFSYNEQFF.

The gene calls are TRBV28 and TRBJ2-1, with 7 nucleotides matching TRBD1. The CDR3 has 15 amino acids. Germline V gene lookup returns CDR1 MDHEN and CDR2 SYDVKM. J was trimmed by 5 bases and V by 6 bases; bases with no gene match: 10. The CDR3 coding sequence is TGTGCCAGCAGCCGCCGACAGGGCAATCACAATGAGCAGTTCTTC. Its translation is CASSRRQGNHNEQFF.

The CDR3: CASSDGRRAPWTEAFF. Written as DNA, the CDR3 is TGTGCCAGCAGTGATGGCCGCAGGGCCCCGTGGACTGAAGCTTTCTTT. The chain links TRBV2 to TRBJ1-1, with D tentatively TRBD1 (5 bases). Trimming left V 3 bases short and J 5 bases short, with 19 bases between. The CDR3 sequence is 16 residues long. Per the germline V gene, CDR1 is SNHLY and CDR2 is FYNNEI.

The chain couples TRBV27 to TRBJ2-5; D unresolved. V dropped 8 bases and J dropped 4 bases, with 20 bases sitting between them. The CDR3 is made up of 15 amino acids. The V gene's germline CDR1 is MNHEY and CDR2 SMNVEV (reference sequence). This CDR3 is CASAVRWRFPETQYF. The CDR3 nucleotides read TGTGCCAGCGCGGTCCGGTGGCGGTTTCCAGAGACCCAGTACTTC.

This chain uses TRBV9 with TRBJ1-4, with TRBD1 matching over 12 bases. This CDR3 is 15 amino acids long. The J segment lost 8 bases and the V segment lost 3 bases, leaving 5 bases of the junction unmatched. The germline V gene has CDR1 SGDLS and CDR2 YYNGEE. The CDR3 reads CASSDWDRGPEKLFF. Here the CDR3 DNA reads TGTGCCAGCAGCGACTGGGACAGGGGGCCGGAAAAACTGTTTTTT. The full variable domain, rest sourced from reference TRBV9 and TRBJ1-4, is DSGVTQTPKHLITATGQRVTLRCSPRSGDLSVYWYQQSLDQGLQFLIQYYNGEERAKGNILERFSAQQFPDLHSELNLSSLELGDSALYFCASSDWDRGPEKLFFGSGTQLSVL.

The chain carries TRBV6-6 and TRBJ1-3; the D is unclear. This CDR3 contains 15 residues. Per germline, CDR1 MNHNY and CDR2 SVGAGI (reference sequence). V was shortened by 7 bases and J by 0 bases, with 13 bases between the two germline ends. The CDR3 bases are TGTGCCAGCACCCTCGGGTCCCGCTCTGGAAACACCATATATTTT. Protein: CASTLGSRSGNTIYF.

The rearrangement joins TRBV11-3 to TRBJ1-2, with 9 positions matching TRBD1. Trimming took 9 bases from V and 0 from J; bases not matched to a gene: 8. There are 15 residues in the CDR3. Germline V lookup: CDR1 SGHNT, CDR2 YENEEA. The CDR3 here is CARGGTGSSNYGYTF. The CDR3 DNA reads TGTGCCAGAGGGGGGACAGGGAGTTCTAACTATGGCTACACCTTC.

With respect to this clone: The sample holds other DNA sequences that translate to the same CDR3. The V and J genes are TRBV5-1 and TRBJ1-1; maybe TRBD1 (6 bases). The germline V and J ends were trimmed by 4 bases and 4 bases, with 20 bases remaining between them. The CDR3 spans 16 residues. Germline V lookup: CDR1 SGHRS, CDR2 YFSETQ. The CDR3 nucleotides read TGCGCCAGCAGCCCATCCGGGGGGCGAGGTGTCACTGAAGCTTTCTTT. Encoded protein: CASSPSGGRGVTEAFF.

This chain joins TRBV7-2 and TRBJ2-3; no definite D call. Trimming pared 5 bases from V and 1 base from J, leaving 7 bases between. Germline CDR1 SGHTA, CDR2 FQGNSA. There are 13 residues in the CDR3. CDR3 in DNA: TGTGCCAGCAGCCCCGTCGGCACAGATACGCAGTATTTT. This encodes CASSPVGTDTQYF.

The rearrangement links TRBV9 to TRBJ1-2, with D hard to call. Germline V CDR1 and CDR2: SGDLS, YYNGEE. V was cut by 3 bases and J by 4 bases, with 10 bases left in between. There are 13 residues in the CDR3. The CDR3 DNA is TGTGCCAGCAGCGCCAGCGAATCCTATGGCTACACCTTC. Encoded protein: CASSASESYGYTF.

The chain joins TRBV18 to TRBJ1-6; 9 bases map to TRBD1. The CDR3 runs 15 residues. After removal of 3 bases from V and 5 bases from J, the junction contained 2 bases not matched to a gene. Germline CDR1 KGHSH, CDR2 LQKENI. The CDR3: CASSPGQGNNSPLHF. In nucleotides, the CDR3 is TGTGCCAGCTCACCCGGACAGGGGAATAATTCACCCCTCCACTTT.

The chain is built from TRBV5-1 and TRBJ2-3, with 7 bases aligning to TRBD2. The germline CDR1 and CDR2 sequences are SGHRS and YFSETQ. The junction had 4 bases not matched to a gene; V was cut back by 1 base and J by 2 bases. The CDR3 covers 15 residues. The CDR3: CASSLPSGDTDTQYF. DNA for the CDR3: TGCGCCAGCAGCTTGCCTAGCGGCGACACAGATACGCAGTATTTT.

The chain is built from TRBV4-3 and TRBJ2-5, with 7 bases that match TRBD2. Trimming removed 2 bases from V and 1 base from J; junction bases left unmatched: 7. This CDR3 comprises 16 residues. Germline-derived CDR1 and CDR2 are LGHNA and YSLEER. The CDR3 DNA is TGCGCCAGCAGCCAACTAGGGAGGGGTCCCCAAGAGACCCAGTACTTC. It is translated as CASSQLGRGPQETQYF.

This rearrangement joins TRBV4-2 to TRBJ2-7; D ambiguous. Germline V CDR1 and CDR2: LGHNA, YNFKEQ. V lost 1 base and J 2 bases, leaving 6 bases between the germline ends. This CDR3 has 13 amino acids. In nucleotides, the CDR3 is TGTGCCAGCAGCCAAGCAGGAACCTACGAGCAGTACTTC. Protein: CASSQAGTYEQYF.

CDR3 region: CASSQEPSSYNSPLHF. CDR3 nucleotides: TGCGCCAGCAGCCAAGAACCTAGCTCCTATAATTCACCCCTCCACTTT. This chain uses TRBV4-1 with TRBJ1-6; D uncertain. CDR3 length equals 16 residues. Trimming took 0 bases from V and 0 from J, leaving 6 bases between them. The germline V gene has CDR1 MGHRA and CDR2 YSYEKL.

This clone was seen more than once but under ten times. This sequence joins TRBV4-2 and TRBJ2-2; 8 bases are a match to TRBD1. Germline values: CDR1 LGHNA, CDR2 YNFKEQ. This CDR3 is built from 15 residues. The trim removed 0 bases at V and 7 bases at J, leaving 4 bases unmatched. The CDR3 here is CASSQDETGGGELFF. The CDR3 DNA is TGTGCCAGCAGCCAAGATGAAACAGGGGGCGGGGAGCTGTTTTTT.

This CDR3 is CASSEPRTSGYEQYF. For the CDR3, the DNA is TGTGCCAGCAGTGAACCCCGGACTAGCGGGTACGAGCAGTACTTC. The V call is TRBV6-1, the J call TRBJ2-7; 11 bases are a match to TRBD2. In germline, CDR1 is MNHNS, CDR2 SASEGT. Trimming removed 2 bases from V and 4 bases from J; junction bases left unmatched: 4. The CDR3 runs to 15 residues.